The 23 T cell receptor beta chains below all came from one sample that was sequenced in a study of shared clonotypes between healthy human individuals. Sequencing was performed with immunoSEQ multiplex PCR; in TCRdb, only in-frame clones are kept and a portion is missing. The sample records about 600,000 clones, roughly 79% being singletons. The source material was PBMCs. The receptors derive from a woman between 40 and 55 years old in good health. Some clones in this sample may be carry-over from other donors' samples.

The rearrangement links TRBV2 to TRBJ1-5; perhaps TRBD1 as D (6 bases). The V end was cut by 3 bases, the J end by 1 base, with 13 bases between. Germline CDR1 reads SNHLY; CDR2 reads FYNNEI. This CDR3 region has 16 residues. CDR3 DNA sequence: TGTGCCAGCAGTGATACTCCAGGGGTCAGCAATCAGCCCCAGCATTTT. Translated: CASSDTPGVSNQPQHF.

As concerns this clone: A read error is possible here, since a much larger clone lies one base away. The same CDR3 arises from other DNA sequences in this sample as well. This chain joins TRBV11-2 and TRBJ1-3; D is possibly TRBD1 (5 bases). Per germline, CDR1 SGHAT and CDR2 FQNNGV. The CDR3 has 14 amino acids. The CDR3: CASSFGTYGNTIYF. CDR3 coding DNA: TGTGCCAGTAGCTTCGGGACTTACGGAAACACCATATATTTT.

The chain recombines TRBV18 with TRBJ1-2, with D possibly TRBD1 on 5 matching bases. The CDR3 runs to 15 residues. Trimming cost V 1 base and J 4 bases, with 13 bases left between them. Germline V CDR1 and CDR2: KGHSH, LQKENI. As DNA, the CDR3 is TGTGCCAGCTCACCACGACGGGACGGACCCTATGGCTACACCTTC. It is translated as CASSPRRDGPYGYTF.

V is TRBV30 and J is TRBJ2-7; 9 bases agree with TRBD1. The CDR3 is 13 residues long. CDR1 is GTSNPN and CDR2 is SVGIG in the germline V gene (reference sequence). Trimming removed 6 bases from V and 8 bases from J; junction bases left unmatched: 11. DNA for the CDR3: TGTGCCTGCGGGCCGGGACAGGGTGTCAAGCAGTACTTC. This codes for CACGPGQGVKQYF. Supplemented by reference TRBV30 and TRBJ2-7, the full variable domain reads SQTIHQWPATLVQPVGSPLSLECTVEGTSNPNLYWYRQAAGRGLQLLFYSVGIGQISSEVPQNLSASRPQDRQFILSSKKLLLSDSGFYLCACGPGQGVKQYFGPGTRLTVT.

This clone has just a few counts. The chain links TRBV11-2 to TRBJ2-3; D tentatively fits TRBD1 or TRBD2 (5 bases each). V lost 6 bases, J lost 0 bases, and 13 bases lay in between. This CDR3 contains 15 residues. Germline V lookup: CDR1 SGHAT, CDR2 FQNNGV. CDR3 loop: CASSPGGRSTDTQYF. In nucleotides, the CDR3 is TGTGCCAGCAGTCCTGGGGGACGTAGCACAGATACGCAGTATTTT.

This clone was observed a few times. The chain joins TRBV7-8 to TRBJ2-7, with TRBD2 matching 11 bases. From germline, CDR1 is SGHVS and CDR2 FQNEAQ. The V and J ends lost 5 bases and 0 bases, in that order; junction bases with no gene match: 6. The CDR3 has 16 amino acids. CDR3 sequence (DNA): TGTGCCAGCAGCGTAACTAGCGGGAGAAACTCCTACGAGCAGTACTTC. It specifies CASSVTSGRNSYEQYF.

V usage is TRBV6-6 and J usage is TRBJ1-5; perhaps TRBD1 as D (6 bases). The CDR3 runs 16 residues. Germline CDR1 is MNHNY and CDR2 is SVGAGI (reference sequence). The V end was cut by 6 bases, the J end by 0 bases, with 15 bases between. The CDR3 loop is CASSDTGLYSNQPQHF. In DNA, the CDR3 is TGTGCCAGCAGCGATACAGGGTTATATAGCAATCAGCCCCAGCATTTT.

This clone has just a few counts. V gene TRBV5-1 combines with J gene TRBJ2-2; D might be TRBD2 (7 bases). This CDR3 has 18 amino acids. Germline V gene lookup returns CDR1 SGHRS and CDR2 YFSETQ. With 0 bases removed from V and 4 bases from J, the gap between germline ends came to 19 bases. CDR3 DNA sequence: TGCGCCAGCAGCTTGGTCCGTTCGGCAGGGGAGGGCACCGGGGAGCTGTTTTTT. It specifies CASSLVRSAGEGTGELFF.

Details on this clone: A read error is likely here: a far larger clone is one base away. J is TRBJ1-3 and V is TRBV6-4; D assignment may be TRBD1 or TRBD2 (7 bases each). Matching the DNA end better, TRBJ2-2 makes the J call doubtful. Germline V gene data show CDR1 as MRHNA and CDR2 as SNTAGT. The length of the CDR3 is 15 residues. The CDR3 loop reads CASTRAGGDTGELFF. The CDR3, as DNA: TGTGCCAGCACCCGCGCAGGGGGGGACACCGGGGAGCTGTTTTTT.

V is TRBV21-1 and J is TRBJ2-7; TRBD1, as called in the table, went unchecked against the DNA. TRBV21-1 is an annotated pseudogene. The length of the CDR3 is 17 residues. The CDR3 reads CASSKVRDRGSSYEQYF. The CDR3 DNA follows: TGTGCCAGCAGCAAGGTAAGAGACAGGGGATCCTCCTACGAGCAGTACTTC.

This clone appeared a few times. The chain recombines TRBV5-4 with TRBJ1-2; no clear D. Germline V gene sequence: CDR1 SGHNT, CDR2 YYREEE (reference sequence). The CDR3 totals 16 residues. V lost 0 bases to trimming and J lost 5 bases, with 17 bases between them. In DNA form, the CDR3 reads TGTGCCAGCAGCTTGGTCCGGGGAATCAGGTTTTATGGCTACACCTTC. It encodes CASSLVRGIRFYGYTF.

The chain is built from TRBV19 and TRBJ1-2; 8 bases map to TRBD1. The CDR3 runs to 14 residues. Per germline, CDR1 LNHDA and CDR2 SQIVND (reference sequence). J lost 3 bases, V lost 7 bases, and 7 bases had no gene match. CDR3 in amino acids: CASTPTGGHYGYTF. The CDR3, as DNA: TGTGCCAGTACCCCCACAGGGGGGCACTATGGCTACACCTTC.

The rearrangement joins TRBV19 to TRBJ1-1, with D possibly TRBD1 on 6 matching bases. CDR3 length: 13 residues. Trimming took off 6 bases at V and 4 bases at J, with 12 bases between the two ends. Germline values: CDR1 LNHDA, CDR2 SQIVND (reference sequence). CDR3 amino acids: CASSKTGSTEAFF. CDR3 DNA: TGTGCCAGTAGCAAAACAGGGAGCACTGAAGCTTTCTTT. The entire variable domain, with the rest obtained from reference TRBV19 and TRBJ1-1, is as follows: DGGITQSPKYLFRKEGQNVTLSCEQNLNHDAMYWYRQDPGQGLRLIYYSQIVNDFQKGDIAEGYSVSREKKESFPLTVTSAQKNPTAFYLCASSKTGSTEAFFGQGTRLTVV.

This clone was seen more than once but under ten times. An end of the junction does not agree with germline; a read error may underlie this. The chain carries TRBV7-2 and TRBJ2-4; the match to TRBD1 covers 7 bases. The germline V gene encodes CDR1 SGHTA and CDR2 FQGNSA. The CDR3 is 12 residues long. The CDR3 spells CASSLTVGTAAF. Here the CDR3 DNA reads TGTGCCAGCAGCTTAACGGTCGGGACAGCCGCGTTC.

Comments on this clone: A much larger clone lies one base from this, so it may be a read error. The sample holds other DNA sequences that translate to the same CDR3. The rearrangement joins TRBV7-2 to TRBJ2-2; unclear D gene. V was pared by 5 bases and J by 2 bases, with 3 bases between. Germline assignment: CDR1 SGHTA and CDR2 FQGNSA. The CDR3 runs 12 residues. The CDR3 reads CASSLNTGELFF. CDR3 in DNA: TGTGCCAGCAGCCTCAACACCGGGGAGCTGTTTTTT.

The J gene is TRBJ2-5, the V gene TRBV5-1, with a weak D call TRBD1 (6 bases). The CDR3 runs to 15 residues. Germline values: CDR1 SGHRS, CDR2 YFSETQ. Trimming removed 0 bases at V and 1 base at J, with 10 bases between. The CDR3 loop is CASSLAGQTQETQYF. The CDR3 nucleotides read TGCGCCAGCAGCTTGGCCGGACAGACCCAAGAGACCCAGTACTTC.

The CDR3 nucleotides read TGCAGCGTCCCGGGCCCAGGAGTTCCTACGCAGTATTTT. This translates into CSVPGPGVPTQYF. J is TRBJ2-3 and V is TRBV29-1; D is undetermined. The CDR3 loop spans 13 amino acids. Trimming removed 6 bases at V and 8 bases at J, with 18 bases between. In germline, CDR1 is SQVTM, CDR2 ANQGSEA.

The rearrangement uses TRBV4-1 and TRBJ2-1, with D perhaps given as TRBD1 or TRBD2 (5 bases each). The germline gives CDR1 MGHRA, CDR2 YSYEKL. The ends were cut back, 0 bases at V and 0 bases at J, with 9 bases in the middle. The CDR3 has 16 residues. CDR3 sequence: CASSQDRDHSYNEQFF. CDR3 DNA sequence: TGCGCCAGCAGCCAAGACCGGGACCACTCCTACAATGAGCAGTTCTTC.

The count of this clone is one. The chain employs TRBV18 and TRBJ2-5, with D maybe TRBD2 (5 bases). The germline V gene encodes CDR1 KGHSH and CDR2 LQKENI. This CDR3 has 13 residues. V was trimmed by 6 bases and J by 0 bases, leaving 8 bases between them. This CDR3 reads CASSERNQETQYF. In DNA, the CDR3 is TGTGCCAGCTCGGAGCGGAACCAAGAGACCCAGTACTTC.

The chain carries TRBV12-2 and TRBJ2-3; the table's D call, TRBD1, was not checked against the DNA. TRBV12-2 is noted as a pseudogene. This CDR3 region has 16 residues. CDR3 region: CASRPRTLPSTDTQYF. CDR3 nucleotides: TGTGCAAGTCGCCCGAGGACACTACCTAGCACAGATACGCAGTATTTT.

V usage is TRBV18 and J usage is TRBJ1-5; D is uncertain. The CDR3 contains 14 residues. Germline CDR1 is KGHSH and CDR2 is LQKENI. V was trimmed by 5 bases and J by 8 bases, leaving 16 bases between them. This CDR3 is CASSNGRLNEPQHF. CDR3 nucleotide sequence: TGTGCCAGCTCAAATGGTCGGTTAAACGAGCCCCAGCATTTT.

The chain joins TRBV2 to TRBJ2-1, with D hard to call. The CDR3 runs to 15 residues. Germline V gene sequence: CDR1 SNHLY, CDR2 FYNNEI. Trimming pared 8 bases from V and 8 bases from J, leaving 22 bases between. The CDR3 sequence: CASQNRTPRTDEQFF. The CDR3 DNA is TGTGCCAGCCAAAATCGGACGCCCCGCACCGATGAGCAGTTCTTC.

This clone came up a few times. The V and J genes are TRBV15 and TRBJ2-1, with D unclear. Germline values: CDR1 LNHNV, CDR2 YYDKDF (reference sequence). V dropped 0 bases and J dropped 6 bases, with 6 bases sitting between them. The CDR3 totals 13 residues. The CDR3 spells CATSREGVNEQFF. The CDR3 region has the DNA TGTGCCACCAGCAGAGAGGGTGTCAATGAGCAGTTCTTC.